A selection of T cell receptor beta chains follows, all from one sample in a study of cytomegalovirus exposure and HLA in healthy donors. Measured with immunoSEQ multiplex PCR; TCRdb has only the in-frame clones, and not every one. The table lists over 100,000 clones, about 74% of them singletons. Sequenced material: PBMCs. Receptors originate from a female donor in good health and CMV-seronegative. Both conserved end residues are part of each CDR3. D genes are given only for firm matches. Size is omitted from some rows. Given values are once, few, many or a class for expanded clones.

clone_size: few; d_call: NA; j_call: TRBJ1-5; v_call: TRBV18; cdr3_nt: TGTGCCAGCTCACAAGACAACAATCAGCCCCAGCATTTT; cdr3_aa: CASSQDNNQPQHF
clone_size: NA; d_call: NA; j_call: TRBJ2-2; v_call: TRBV5-1; cdr3_nt: TGCGCCAGCAGTGAAAGCGGCGGGAACCGGGAGCTGTTTTTT; cdr3_aa: CASSESGGNRELFF
clone_size: NA; d_call: NA; j_call: TRBJ2-7; v_call: TRBV5-1; cdr3_nt: TGCGCCAGCAGCTTGGGGGGCGGAACCTACGAGCAGTACTTC; cdr3_aa: CASSLGGGTYEQYF
clone_size: NA; d_call: NA; j_call: TRBJ2-1; v_call: TRBV13; cdr3_nt: TGTGCCAGCAGCCAGGACAGAGCCCGGGAGCAGTTCTTC; cdr3_aa: CASSQDRAREQFF
clone_size: NA; d_call: NA; j_call: TRBJ2-3; v_call: TRBV11-2; cdr3_nt: TGTGCCAGCAGCTTAGCTGGGAGGTCCACAGATACGCAGTATTTT; cdr3_aa: CASSLAGRSTDTQYF
clone_size: NA; d_call: NA; j_call: TRBJ2-3; v_call: TRBV29-1; cdr3_nt: TGCAGCGTTCAGCCAACAGGGTCGAATACGCAGTATTTT; cdr3_aa: CSVQPTGSNTQYF
clone_size: once; d_call: NA; j_call: TRBJ1-6; v_call: TRBV27; cdr3_nt: TGTGCCAGCGCACGGACAGCCGTTAATTCACCCCTCCACTTT; cdr3_aa: CASARTAVNSPLHF
clone_size: NA; d_call: TRBD2; j_call: TRBJ2-3; v_call: TRBV7-8; cdr3_nt: TGTGCCAGCAGCCCGAGCGGGGGGTATAGGGATACGCAGTATTTT; cdr3_aa: CASSPSGGYRDTQYF
clone_size: NA; d_call: NA; j_call: TRBJ1-2; v_call: TRBV30; cdr3_nt: TGTGCCTGGAGTGCCCTATATGGCTACACCTTC; cdr3_aa: CAWSALYGYTF
clone_size: NA; d_call: NA; j_call: TRBJ1-6; v_call: TRBV11-2; cdr3_nt: TGTGCCAGCAGCTTCGTCAGGGGTGGCGCCTATAATTCACCCCTCCACTTT; cdr3_aa: CASSFVRGGAYNSPLHF
clone_size: NA; d_call: NA; j_call: TRBJ1-2; v_call: TRBV5-5; cdr3_nt: TGTGCCAGCAGCTTGTATAGCCAGTTAAGAAATGGCTACACCTTC; cdr3_aa: CASSLYSQLRNGYTF
clone_size: NA; d_call: NA; j_call: TRBJ1-1; v_call: TRBV2; cdr3_nt: TGTGCCAGCACTTACAGCACCGGTGGGTCTGAAGCTTTCTTT; cdr3_aa: CASTYSTGGSEAFF
clone_size: NA; d_call: TRBD2; j_call: TRBJ2-5; v_call: TRBV15; cdr3_nt: TGTGCCACCAGCAGTACCGGCCGCGGGAGGAACCAAGAGACCCAGTACTTC; cdr3_aa: CATSSTGRGRNQETQYF
clone_size: NA; d_call: TRBD2; j_call: TRBJ2-5; v_call: TRBV10-3; cdr3_nt: TGTGCCACCGGACTAGCGGGGGGGCTGGAGACCCAGTACTTC; cdr3_aa: CATGLAGGLETQYF
clone_size: NA; d_call: TRBD2; j_call: TRBJ2-3; v_call: TRBV6-4; cdr3_nt: TGTGCCAGCAGTGACTCGTCTAGCGGGGGCGCAGATACGCAGTATTTT; cdr3_aa: CASSDSSSGGADTQYF
clone_size: NA; d_call: NA; j_call: TRBJ1-2; v_call: TRBV6-1; cdr3_nt: TGTGCCAGCAGTGTTCGAGGGGCTGGGGGCCTGGGCTATGGCTACACCTTC; cdr3_aa: CASSVRGAGGLGYGYTF
clone_size: NA; d_call: NA; j_call: TRBJ2-1; v_call: TRBV7-2; cdr3_nt: TGTGCCAGCAGTTCCAGGGGATTTGATGAGCAGTTCTTC; cdr3_aa: CASSSRGFDEQFF
clone_size: few; d_call: TRBD1; j_call: TRBJ1-1; v_call: TRBV29-1; cdr3_nt: TGCAGCGTCCTGACAGGGCTGAACACTGAAGCTTTCTTT; cdr3_aa: CSVLTGLNTEAFF
clone_size: NA; d_call: NA; j_call: TRBJ2-5; v_call: TRBV15; cdr3_nt: TGTGCCACCAGCAGAGCCCCGGGGGAGACCCAGTACTTC; cdr3_aa: CATSRAPGETQYF
clone_size: NA; d_call: TRBD2; j_call: TRBJ2-7; v_call: TRBV7-2; cdr3_nt: TGTGCCAGCAGCTTAGCGCCAAGCGGGGGTTCAGCCTACGAGCAGTACTTC; cdr3_aa: CASSLAPSGGSAYEQYF
clone_size: NA; d_call: TRBD2; j_call: TRBJ2-5; v_call: TRBV30; cdr3_nt: TGTGCCGGGAGGGCAGGAGAGACCCAGTACTTC; cdr3_aa: CAGRAGETQYF
clone_size: NA; d_call: TRBD1; j_call: TRBJ1-3; v_call: TRBV7-9; cdr3_nt: TGTTCCAGCAGCTCCTATGACAGGGATGGGAACACCATATATTTT; cdr3_aa: CSSSSYDRDGNTIYF
clone_size: NA; d_call: TRBD1; j_call: TRBJ1-4; v_call: TRBV7-9; cdr3_nt: TGTGCCAGCAGCTTAGAACAGGGGGCGAATGAAAAACTGTTTTTT; cdr3_aa: CASSLEQGANEKLFF